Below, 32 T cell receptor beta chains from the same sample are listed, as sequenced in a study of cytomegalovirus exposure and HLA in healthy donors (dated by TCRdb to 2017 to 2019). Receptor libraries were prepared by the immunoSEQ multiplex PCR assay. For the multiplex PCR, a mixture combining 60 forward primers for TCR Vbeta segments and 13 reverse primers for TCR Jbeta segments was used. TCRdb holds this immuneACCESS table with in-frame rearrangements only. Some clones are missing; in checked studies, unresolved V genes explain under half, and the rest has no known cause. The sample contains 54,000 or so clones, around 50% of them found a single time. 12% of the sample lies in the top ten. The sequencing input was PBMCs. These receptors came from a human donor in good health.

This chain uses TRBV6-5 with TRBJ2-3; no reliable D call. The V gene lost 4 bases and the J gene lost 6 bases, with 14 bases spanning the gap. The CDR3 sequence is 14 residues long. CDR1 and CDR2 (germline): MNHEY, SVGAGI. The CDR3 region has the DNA TGTGCCAGCAGTTTCACAGCCCTACGTGATACGCAGTATTTT. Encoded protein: CASSFTALRDTQYF.

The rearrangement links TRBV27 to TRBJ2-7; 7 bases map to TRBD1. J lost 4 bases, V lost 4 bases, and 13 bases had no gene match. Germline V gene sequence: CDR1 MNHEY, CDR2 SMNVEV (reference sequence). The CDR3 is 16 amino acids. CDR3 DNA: TGTGCCAGCAGTTCCCCCCGACAGGGCCGAGGGTACGAGCAGTACTTC. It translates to CASSSPRQGRGYEQYF.

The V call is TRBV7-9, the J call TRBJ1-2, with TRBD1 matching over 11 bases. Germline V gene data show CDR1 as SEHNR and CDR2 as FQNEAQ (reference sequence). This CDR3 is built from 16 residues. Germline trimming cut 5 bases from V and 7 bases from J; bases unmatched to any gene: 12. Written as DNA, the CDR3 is TGTGCCAGCAGCCCGGGGGTGGACAGGGGGCGAGGTGGCTACACCTTC. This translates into CASSPGVDRGRGGYTF. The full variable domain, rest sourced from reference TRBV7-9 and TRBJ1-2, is DTGVSQNPRHKITKRGQNVTFRCDPISEHNRLYWYRQTLGQGPEFLTYFQNEAQLEKSRLLSDRFSAERPKGSFSTLEIQRTEQGDSAMYLCASSPGVDRGRGGYTFGSGTRLTVV.

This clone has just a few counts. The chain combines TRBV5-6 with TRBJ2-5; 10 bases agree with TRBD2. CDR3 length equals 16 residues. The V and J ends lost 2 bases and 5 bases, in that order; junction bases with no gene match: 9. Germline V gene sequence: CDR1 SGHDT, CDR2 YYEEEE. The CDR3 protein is CASSLRASGGRETQYF. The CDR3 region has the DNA TGTGCCAGCAGCTTAAGGGCTAGCGGGGGTAGGGAGACCCAGTACTTC.

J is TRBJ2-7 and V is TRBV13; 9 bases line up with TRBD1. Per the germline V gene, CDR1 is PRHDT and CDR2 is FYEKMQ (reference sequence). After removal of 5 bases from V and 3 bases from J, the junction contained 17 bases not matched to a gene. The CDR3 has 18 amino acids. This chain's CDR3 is CASSDRDRVGSLSYEQYF. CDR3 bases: TGTGCCAGCAGCGACCGGGACAGGGTAGGCTCCCTCAGCTACGAGCAGTACTTC.

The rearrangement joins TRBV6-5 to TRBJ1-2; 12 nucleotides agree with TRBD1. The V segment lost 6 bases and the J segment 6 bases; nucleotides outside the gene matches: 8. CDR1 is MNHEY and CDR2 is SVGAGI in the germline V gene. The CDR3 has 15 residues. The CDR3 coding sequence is TGTGCCAGCAGCCCACCGGGACAGGGGGCTAATGGCTACACCTTC. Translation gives CASSPPGQGANGYTF.

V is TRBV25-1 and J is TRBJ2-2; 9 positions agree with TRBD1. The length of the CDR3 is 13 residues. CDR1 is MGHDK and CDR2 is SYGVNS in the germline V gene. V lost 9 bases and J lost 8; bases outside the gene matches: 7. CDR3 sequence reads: CASSRTGDGELFF. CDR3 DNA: TGTGCCAGTTCTCGGACAGGGGATGGGGAGCTGTTTTTT.

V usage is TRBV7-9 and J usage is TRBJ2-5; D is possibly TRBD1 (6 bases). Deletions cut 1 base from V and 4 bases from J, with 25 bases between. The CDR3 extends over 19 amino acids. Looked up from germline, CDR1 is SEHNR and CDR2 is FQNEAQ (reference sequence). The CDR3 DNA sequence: TGTGCCAGCAGCTTAGGGGCGTTTAGAGGGGGTATGAAGTTAGAGACCCAGTACTTC. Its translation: CASSLGAFRGGMKLETQYF.

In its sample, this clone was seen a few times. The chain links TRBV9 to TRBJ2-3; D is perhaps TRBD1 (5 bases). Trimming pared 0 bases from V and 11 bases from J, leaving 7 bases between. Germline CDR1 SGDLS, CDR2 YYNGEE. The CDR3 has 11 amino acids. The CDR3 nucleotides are TGTGCCAGCAGCGTAGAAGGACAGCAGTATTTT. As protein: CASSVEGQQYF. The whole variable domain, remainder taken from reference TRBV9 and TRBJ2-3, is DSGVTQTPKHLITATGQRVTLRCSPRSGDLSVYWYQQSLDQGLQFLIQYYNGEERAKGNILERFSAQQFPDLHSELNLSSLELGDSALYFCASSVEGQQYFGPGTRLTVL.

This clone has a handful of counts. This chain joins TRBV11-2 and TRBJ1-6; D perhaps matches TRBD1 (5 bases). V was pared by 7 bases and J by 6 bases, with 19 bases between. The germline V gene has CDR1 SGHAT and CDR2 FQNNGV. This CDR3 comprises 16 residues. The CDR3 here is CASTSRGGVANSPLHF. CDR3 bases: TGTGCCAGCACCTCCCGGGGCGGGGTCGCTAATTCACCCCTCCACTTT.

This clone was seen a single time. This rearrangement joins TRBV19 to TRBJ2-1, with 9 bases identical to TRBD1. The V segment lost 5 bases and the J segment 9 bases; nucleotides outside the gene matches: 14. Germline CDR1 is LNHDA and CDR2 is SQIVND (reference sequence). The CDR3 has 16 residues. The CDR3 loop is CASSLTGGTPLAEQFF. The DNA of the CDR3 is TGTGCCAGTAGTCTCACAGGGGGCACCCCACTTGCTGAGCAGTTCTTC.

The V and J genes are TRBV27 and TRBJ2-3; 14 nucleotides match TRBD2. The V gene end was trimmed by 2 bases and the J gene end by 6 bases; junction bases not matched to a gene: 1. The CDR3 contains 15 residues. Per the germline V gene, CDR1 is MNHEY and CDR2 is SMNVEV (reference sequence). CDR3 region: CASSLGLAGGDTQYF. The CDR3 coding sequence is TGTGCCAGCAGTTTAGGACTAGCGGGGGGCGATACGCAGTATTTT.

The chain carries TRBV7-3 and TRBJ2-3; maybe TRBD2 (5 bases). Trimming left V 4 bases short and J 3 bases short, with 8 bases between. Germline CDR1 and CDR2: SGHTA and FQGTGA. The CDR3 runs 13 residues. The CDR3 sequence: CASSSSGTDTQYF. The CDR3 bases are TGTGCCAGCAGCTCTTCGGGGACAGATACGCAGTATTTT. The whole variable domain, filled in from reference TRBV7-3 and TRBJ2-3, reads GAGVSQTPSNKVTEKGKYVELRCDPISGHTALYWYRQSLGQGPEFLIYFQGTGAADDSGLPNDRFFAVRPEGSVSTLKIQRTERGDSAVYLCASSSSGTDTQYFGPGTRLTVL.

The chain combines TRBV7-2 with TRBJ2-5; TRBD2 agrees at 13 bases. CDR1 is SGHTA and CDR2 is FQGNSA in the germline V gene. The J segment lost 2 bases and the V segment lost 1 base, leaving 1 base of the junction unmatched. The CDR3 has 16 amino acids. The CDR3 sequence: CASSLGLAGGQETQYF. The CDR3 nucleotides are TGTGCCAGCAGCTTAGGACTAGCGGGGGGACAAGAGACCCAGTACTTC.

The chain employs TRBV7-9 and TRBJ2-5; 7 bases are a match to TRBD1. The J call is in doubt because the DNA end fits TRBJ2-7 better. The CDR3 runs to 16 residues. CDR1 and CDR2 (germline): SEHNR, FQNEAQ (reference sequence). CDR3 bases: TGTGCCAGCAGCTTAACTTGGAGACAGGGACCCTACGAGCAGTACTTC. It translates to CASSLTWRQGPYEQYF.

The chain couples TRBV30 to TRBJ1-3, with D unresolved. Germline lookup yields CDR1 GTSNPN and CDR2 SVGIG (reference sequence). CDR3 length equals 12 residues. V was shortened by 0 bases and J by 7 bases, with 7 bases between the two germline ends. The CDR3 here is CAWSVLGNTIYF. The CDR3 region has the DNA TGTGCCTGGAGTGTCCTTGGCAACACCATATATTTT. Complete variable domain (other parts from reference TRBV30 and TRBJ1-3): SQTIHQWPATLVQPVGSPLSLECTVEGTSNPNLYWYRQAAGRGLQLLFYSVGIGQISSEVPQNLSASRPQDRQFILSSKKLLLSDSGFYLCAWSVLGNTIYFGEGSWLTVV.

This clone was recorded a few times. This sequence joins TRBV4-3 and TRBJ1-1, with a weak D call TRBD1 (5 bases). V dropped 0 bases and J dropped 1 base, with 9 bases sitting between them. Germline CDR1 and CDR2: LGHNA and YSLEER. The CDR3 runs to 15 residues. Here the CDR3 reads CASSQDRASNTEAFF. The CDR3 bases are TGCGCCAGCAGCCAAGACAGGGCCTCGAACACTGAAGCTTTCTTT.

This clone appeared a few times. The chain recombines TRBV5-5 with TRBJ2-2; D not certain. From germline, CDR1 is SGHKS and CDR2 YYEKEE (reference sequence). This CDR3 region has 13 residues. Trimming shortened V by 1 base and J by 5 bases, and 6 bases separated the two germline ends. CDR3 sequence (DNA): TGTGCCAGCAGCTTGAGAGAAACCGGGGAGCTGTTTTTT. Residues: CASSLRETGELFF.

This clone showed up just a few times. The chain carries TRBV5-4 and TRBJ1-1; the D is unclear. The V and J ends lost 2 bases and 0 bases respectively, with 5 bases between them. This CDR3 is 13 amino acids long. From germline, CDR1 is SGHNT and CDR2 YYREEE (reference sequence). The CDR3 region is CASSFTMNTEAFF. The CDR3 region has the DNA TGTGCCAGCAGCTTTACAATGAACACTGAAGCTTTCTTT.

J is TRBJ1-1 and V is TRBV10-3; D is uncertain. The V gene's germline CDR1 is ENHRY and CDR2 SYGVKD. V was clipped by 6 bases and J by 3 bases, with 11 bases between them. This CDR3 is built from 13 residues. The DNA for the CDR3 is TGTGCCATCAGAGGACCGGGAGACACTGAAGCTTTCTTT. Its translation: CAIRGPGDTEAFF.

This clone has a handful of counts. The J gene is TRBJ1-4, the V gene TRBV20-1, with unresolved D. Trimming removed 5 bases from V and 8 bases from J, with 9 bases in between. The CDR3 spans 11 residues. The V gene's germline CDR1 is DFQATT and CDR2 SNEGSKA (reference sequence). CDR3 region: CSAPVREKLFF. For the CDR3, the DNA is TGCAGTGCTCCCGTTCGGGAAAAACTGTTTTTT.

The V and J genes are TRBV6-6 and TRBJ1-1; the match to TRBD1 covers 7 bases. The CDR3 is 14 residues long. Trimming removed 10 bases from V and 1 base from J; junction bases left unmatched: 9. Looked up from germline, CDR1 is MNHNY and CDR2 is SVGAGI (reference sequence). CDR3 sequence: CATNPGQQNTEAFF. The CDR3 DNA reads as TGTGCCACGAATCCGGGACAGCAGAACACTGAAGCTTTCTTT.

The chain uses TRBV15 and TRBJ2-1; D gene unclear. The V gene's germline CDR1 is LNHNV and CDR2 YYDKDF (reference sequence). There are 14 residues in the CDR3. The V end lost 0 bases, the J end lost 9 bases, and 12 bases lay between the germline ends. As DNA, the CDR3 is TGTGCCACCAGCAGAGATGCATCCATCGGTGAGCAGTTCTTC. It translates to CATSRDASIGEQFF.

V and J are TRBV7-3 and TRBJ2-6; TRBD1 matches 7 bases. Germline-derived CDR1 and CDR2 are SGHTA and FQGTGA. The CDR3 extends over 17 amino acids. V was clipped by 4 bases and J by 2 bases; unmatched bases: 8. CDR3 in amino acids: CASSSDRVGTGANVLTF. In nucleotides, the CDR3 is TGTGCCAGCAGCTCCGACAGGGTAGGGACTGGGGCCAACGTCCTGACTTTC.

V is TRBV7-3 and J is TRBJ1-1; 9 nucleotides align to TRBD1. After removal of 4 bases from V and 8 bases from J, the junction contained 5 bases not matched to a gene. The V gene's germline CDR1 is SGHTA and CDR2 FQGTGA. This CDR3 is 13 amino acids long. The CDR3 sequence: CASSYLQGAEAFF. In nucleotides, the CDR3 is TGTGCCAGCAGCTACTTACAGGGGGCGGAAGCTTTCTTT.

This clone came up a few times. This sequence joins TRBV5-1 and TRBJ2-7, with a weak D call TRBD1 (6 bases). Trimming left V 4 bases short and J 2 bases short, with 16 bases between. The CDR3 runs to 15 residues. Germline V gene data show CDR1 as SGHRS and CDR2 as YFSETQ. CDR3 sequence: CASSPRTTGAYEQYF. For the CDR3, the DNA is TGCGCCAGCAGCCCACGAACGACAGGAGCCTACGAGCAGTACTTC. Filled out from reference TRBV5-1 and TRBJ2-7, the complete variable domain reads KAGVTQTPRYLIKTRGQQVTLSCSPISGHRSVSWYQQTPGQGLQFLFEYFSETQRNKGNFPGRFSGRQFSNSRSEMNVSTLELGDSALYLCASSPRTTGAYEQYFGPGTRLTVT.

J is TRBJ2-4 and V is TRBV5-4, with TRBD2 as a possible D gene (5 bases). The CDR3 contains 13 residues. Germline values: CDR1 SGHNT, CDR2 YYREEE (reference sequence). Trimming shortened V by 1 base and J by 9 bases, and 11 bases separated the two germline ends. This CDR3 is CASSLTSSGIQYF. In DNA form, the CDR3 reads TGTGCCAGCAGCTTGACTAGTTCGGGCATTCAGTACTTC.

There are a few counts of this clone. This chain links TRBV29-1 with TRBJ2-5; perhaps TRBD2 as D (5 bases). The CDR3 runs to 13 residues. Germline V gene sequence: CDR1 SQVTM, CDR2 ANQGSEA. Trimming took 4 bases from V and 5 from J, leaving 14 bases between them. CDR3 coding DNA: TGCAGCGTTGTGAGGGCGTCGCAGGAGACCCAGTACTTC. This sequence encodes CSVVRASQETQYF.

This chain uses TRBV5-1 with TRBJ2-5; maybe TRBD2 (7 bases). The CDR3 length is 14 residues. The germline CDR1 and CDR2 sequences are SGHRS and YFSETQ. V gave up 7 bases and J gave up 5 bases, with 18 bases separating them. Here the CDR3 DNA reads TGCGCCAGCTCCCCGGGGGGCCAGACGGAGACCCAGTACTTC. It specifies CASSPGGQTETQYF. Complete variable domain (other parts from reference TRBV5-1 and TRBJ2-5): KAGVTQTPRYLIKTRGQQVTLSCSPISGHRSVSWYQQTPGQGLQFLFEYFSETQRNKGNFPGRFSGRQFSNSRSEMNVSTLELGDSALYLCASSPGGQTETQYFGPGTRLLVL.

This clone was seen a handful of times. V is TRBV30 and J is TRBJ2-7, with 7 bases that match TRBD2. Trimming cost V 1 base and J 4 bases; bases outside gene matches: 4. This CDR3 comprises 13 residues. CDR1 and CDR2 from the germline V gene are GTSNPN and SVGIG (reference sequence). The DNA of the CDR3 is TGTGCCTGGAGTGGGGACTATCGATACGAGCAGTACTTC. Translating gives CAWSGDYRYEQYF.

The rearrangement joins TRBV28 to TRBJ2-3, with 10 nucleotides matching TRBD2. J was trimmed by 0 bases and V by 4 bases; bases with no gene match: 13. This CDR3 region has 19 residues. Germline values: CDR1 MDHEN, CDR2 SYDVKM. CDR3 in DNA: TGTGCCAGCAGTTCCGCCCGGAGCGGGGGGGTCACTAGCACAGATACGCAGTATTTT. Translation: CASSSARSGGVTSTDTQYF.

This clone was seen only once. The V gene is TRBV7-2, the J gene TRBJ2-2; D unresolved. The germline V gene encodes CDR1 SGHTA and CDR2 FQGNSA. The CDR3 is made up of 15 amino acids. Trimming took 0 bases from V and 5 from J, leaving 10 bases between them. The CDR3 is CASSLALSRTGELFF. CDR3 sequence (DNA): TGTGCCAGCAGCTTAGCGCTTTCCAGGACCGGGGAGCTGTTTTTT.